The next 20 T cell receptor beta chains were all read from a single sample in a study of cytomegalovirus exposure and HLA in healthy donors (dated by TCRdb to 2016 to 2017). Receptor amplification or capture employed the immunoSEQ multiplex PCR assay. For the multiplex PCR, a mixture combining 60 forward primers for TCR Vbeta segments and 13 reverse primers for TCR Jbeta segments was used. TCRdb carries this immuneACCESS record with in-frame sequences only. Its versions omit some clonotypes, under half of them owing to an unresolved V gene in the studies checked, with the rest unexplained. In this sample the table shows about 130,000 clones, around 81% of which occur a single time. Of the sample, about 1.2% is held by the ten largest clones. The sample consisted of PBMCs. All receptors come from a female donor in good health and CMV-seronegative.

This clone was detected once. This chain joins TRBV30 and TRBJ1-6; D not resolved. This CDR3 has 14 amino acids. The germline V gene has CDR1 GTSNPN and CDR2 SVGIG (reference sequence). Trimming stripped 7 bases from V and 0 bases from J, with 10 bases between. In nucleotides, the CDR3 is TGTGCCTTCCGCGGGTACTCCTATAATTCACCCCTCCACTTT. This encodes CAFRGYSYNSPLHF.

V usage is TRBV4-2 and J usage is TRBJ2-7; no clear D. CDR3 size: 12 residues. Per germline, CDR1 LGHNA and CDR2 YNFKEQ. The V end lost 4 bases, the J end lost 5 bases, and 9 bases lay between the germline ends. The CDR3 coding sequence is TGTGCCAGCAGCCCCACCAGCGACGAGCAGTACTTC. As protein: CASSPTSDEQYF.

This sequence joins TRBV21-1 and TRBJ2-7; TRBD1 was called by the table and not checked on the DNA. TRBV21-1 is a listed pseudogene. The CDR3 consists of 15 residues. As DNA, the CDR3 is TGTGCCAGCAGCGAACCGGGACAGGGAATCTACGAGCAGTACTTC. Translation: CASSEPGQGIYEQYF.

The chain combines TRBV30 with TRBJ2-4, with 11 nucleotides matching TRBD1. CDR1 and CDR2 (germline): GTSNPN, SVGIG (reference sequence). This CDR3 region has 15 residues. V was pared by 0 bases and J by 7 bases, with 5 bases of the junction left unmatched. The CDR3 spells CAWSVQGTGGNIQYF. The DNA for the CDR3 is TGTGCCTGGAGTGTACAAGGGACAGGGGGTAACATTCAGTACTTC. The complete variable domain, with remaining parts taken from reference TRBV30 and TRBJ2-4, reads SQTIHQWPATLVQPVGSPLSLECTVEGTSNPNLYWYRQAAGRGLQLLFYSVGIGQISSEVPQNLSASRPQDRQFILSSKKLLLSDSGFYLCAWSVQGTGGNIQYFGAGTRLSVL.

This clone was found once. The chain has TRBV21-1 and TRBJ1-2; the table's D call TRBD1 went unverified against the DNA. TRBV21-1 is tagged as a pseudogene. The length of the CDR3 is 15 residues. The CDR3, as DNA: TGTGCCAGCAGCAAAAAGTCGACATATAACTATGGCTACACCTTC. Its protein product is CASSKKSTYNYGYTF.

J is TRBJ2-1 and V is TRBV7-3, with 10 nucleotides matching TRBD2. Trimming cost V 1 base and J 3 bases; bases outside gene matches: 3. This CDR3 has 16 amino acids. Germline V gene lookup returns CDR1 SGHTA and CDR2 FQGTGA. The CDR3 protein is CASSLRLAGVYNEQFF. In DNA form, the CDR3 reads TGTGCCAGCAGCTTAAGGCTAGCGGGAGTCTACAATGAGCAGTTCTTC. The variable domain in full, with the rest retrieved from reference TRBV7-3 and TRBJ2-1, is GAGVSQTPSNKVTEKGKYVELRCDPISGHTALYWYRQSLGQGPEFLIYFQGTGAADDSGLPNDRFFAVRPEGSVSTLKIQRTERGDSAVYLCASSLRLAGVYNEQFFGPGTRLTVL.

The V call is TRBV30, the J call TRBJ2-1, with TRBD2 matching 9 bases. The trim removed 3 bases at V and 2 bases at J, leaving 5 bases unmatched. The CDR3 runs to 15 residues. The germline V gene encodes CDR1 GTSNPN and CDR2 SVGIG (reference sequence). The CDR3 nucleotides are TGTGCCTGGAGCCGAGCGGGAGGCACCTACAATGAGCAGTTCTTC. It specifies CAWSRAGGTYNEQFF. The whole variable domain, filled in from reference TRBV30 and TRBJ2-1, reads SQTIHQWPATLVQPVGSPLSLECTVEGTSNPNLYWYRQAAGRGLQLLFYSVGIGQISSEVPQNLSASRPQDRQFILSSKKLLLSDSGFYLCAWSRAGGTYNEQFFGPGTRLTVL.

The chain uses TRBV9 and TRBJ1-2; 8 nucleotides line up with TRBD1. CDR1 is SGDLS and CDR2 is YYNGEE in the germline V gene. Trimming at V came to 0 bases and at J to 5 bases, leaving 6 bases not matched to a gene. This CDR3 is built from 15 residues. The CDR3 region is CASSVGGQGMYGYTF. DNA of the CDR3: TGTGCCAGCAGCGTAGGAGGACAGGGAATGTATGGCTACACCTTC.

This rearrangement joins TRBV7-3 to TRBJ1-2, with D possibly being TRBD1 (6 bases). The length of the CDR3 is 16 residues. Trimming took 5 bases from V and 7 from J, leaving 23 bases between them. Germline lookup yields CDR1 SGHTA and CDR2 FQGTGA. Here the CDR3 DNA reads TGTGCCAGCAGCCCCACCCGCAGGGGCCCGCTAAGTGGCTACACCTTC. The encoded protein is CASSPTRRGPLSGYTF. Supplemented by reference TRBV7-3 and TRBJ1-2, the full variable domain reads GAGVSQTPSNKVTEKGKYVELRCDPISGHTALYWYRQSLGQGPEFLIYFQGTGAADDSGLPNDRFFAVRPEGSVSTLKIQRTERGDSAVYLCASSPTRRGPLSGYTFGSGTRLTVV.

J is TRBJ2-1 and V is TRBV29-1; D is uncertain. The V end lost 7 bases, the J end lost 0 bases, and 10 bases lay between the germline ends. Germline values: CDR1 SQVTM, CDR2 ANQGSEA. The CDR3 extends over 13 amino acids. The CDR3 DNA reads TGCAGCGGTAAACAGAGCTCCTACAATGAGCAGTTCTTC. Residues: CSGKQSSYNEQFF.

Written as DNA, the CDR3 is TGCGCCAGCAGCTTGGACAGGGGGACTGAAGCTTTCTTT. Protein sequence: CASSLDRGTEAFF. The chain joins TRBV5-1 to TRBJ1-1; TRBD1 agrees at 8 bases. V shed 0 bases, J shed 5 bases, and the junction held 0 bases outside the gene matches. The CDR3 extends over 13 amino acids. Germline CDR1 is SGHRS and CDR2 is YFSETQ.

The rearrangement uses TRBV6-4 and TRBJ1-2; D not certain. This CDR3 spans 14 amino acids. Looked up from germline, CDR1 is MRHNA and CDR2 is SNTAGT. V shed 3 bases and J shed 6 bases, with 14 bases lying between them. The CDR3, as DNA: TGTGCCAGCAGTGATACGGCGGGTGGCGATGGCTACACCTTC. This gives the protein CASSDTAGGDGYTF.

This sequence joins TRBV28 and TRBJ2-1; D perhaps matches TRBD1 (5 bases). The CDR3 runs to 15 residues. Germline-derived CDR1 and CDR2 are MDHEN and SYDVKM. V was shortened by 5 bases and J by 4 bases, with 15 bases between the two germline ends. In DNA, the CDR3 is TGTGCCAGCAGTAATACAGGCGAACTTTACAATGAGCAGTTCTTC. Its protein product is CASSNTGELYNEQFF.

The rearrangement links TRBV7-6 to TRBJ2-1; 12 nucleotides match TRBD2. The V gene's germline CDR1 is SGHVS and CDR2 FNYEAQ. V trimming: 5 bases; J trimming: 0 bases; junction bases outside the gene matches: 8. The CDR3 sequence is 18 residues long. The CDR3 DNA sequence: TGTGCCAGCAGCCAAACTAGCGGGAGGCTTAGCTCCTACAATGAGCAGTTCTTC. Its translation is CASSQTSGRLSSYNEQFF.

In this sample, this clone turned up once. This sequence joins TRBV30 and TRBJ1-1, with D perhaps TRBD1 (6 bases). This CDR3 is 15 amino acids long. V gave up 4 bases and J gave up 1 base, with 16 bases separating them. CDR1 and CDR2 (germline): GTSNPN, SVGIG (reference sequence). The CDR3 DNA reads TGTGCCTGGACTCTGGGGGCAGGGACGAACACTGAAGCTTTCTTT. It codes for CAWTLGAGTNTEAFF.

The J gene is TRBJ1-4, the V gene TRBV7-9; D remains unclear. The germline gives CDR1 SEHNR, CDR2 FQNEAQ (reference sequence). The CDR3 covers 15 residues. Deletions cut 0 bases from V and 0 bases from J, with 5 bases between. CDR3 in DNA: TGTGCCAGCAGCTTAGCATCAGCAACTAATGAAAAACTGTTTTTT. Translating gives CASSLASATNEKLFF.

This clone occurred once. The chain joins TRBV28 to TRBJ1-2, with 7 nucleotides matching TRBD1. CDR3 length: 13 residues. The V gene's germline CDR1 is MDHEN and CDR2 SYDVKM. V lost 6 bases, J lost 4 bases, and 5 bases stayed unmatched. CDR3 DNA sequence: TGTGCCAGCAGACGGACAGGAACCTATGGCTACACCTTC. Translating gives CASRRTGTYGYTF.

This rearrangement joins TRBV2 to TRBJ1-3, with D possibly TRBD1 on 6 matching bases. Trimming left V 7 bases short and J 4 bases short, with 17 bases between. Per germline, CDR1 SNHLY and CDR2 FYNNEI. The length of the CDR3 is 15 residues. The CDR3 reads CASTEHGGLGNTIYF. CDR3 in DNA: TGTGCCAGCACCGAACACGGGGGGCTCGGAAACACCATATATTTT.

The chain joins TRBV28 to TRBJ1-2; D uncertain. The CDR3 sequence is 14 residues long. The germline gives CDR1 MDHEN, CDR2 SYDVKM. Trimming removed 7 bases from V and 7 bases from J, with 19 bases in between. The CDR3 reads CASTVPLRSSGYTF. In nucleotides, the CDR3 is TGTGCCAGCACCGTTCCCCTGAGAAGTAGTGGCTACACCTTC.

The CDR3 reads CASSSHRGSPLHF. CDR3 bases: TGTGCCAGCAGTTCCCACAGGGGATCACCCCTCCACTTT. The J gene is TRBJ1-6, the V gene TRBV28; 7 bases line up with TRBD1. Trimming removed 4 bases from V and 10 bases from J; junction bases left unmatched: 4. The CDR3 consists of 13 residues. Germline-derived CDR1 and CDR2 are MDHEN and SYDVKM.